This record covers a single T cell receptor (beta chain). Sequence at one end of the junction differs from germline and may be a read error. The data originate from a study of cytomegalovirus exposure and HLA in healthy donors. The CDR3 runs 16 residues. Germline V gene lookup returns CDR1 SEHNR and CDR2 FQNEAQ (reference sequence). Use of 60 Vbeta and 13 Jbeta primers characterized the PCR. Profiled with immunoSEQ multiplex PCR; TCRdb holds only in-frame clones, not every one. The table has approximately 100,000 clones, roughly four fifths seen once. The clonotype originates from a woman between 50 and 59 years old in good health and CMV-seropositive. This sequence joins TRBV7-9 and TRBJ1-2; the D gene is possibly TRBD1 (6 bases). Material for sequencing was PBMCs. The CDR3 bases are TGTTCCAGCAGCTTACTACCCTGGGGACAAATTGACGGCTACACCTTC. This codes for CSSSLLPWGQIDGYTF.